The rows below give T cell receptor beta chains drawn from one sample of a study of neoadjuvant anti-PD-1 for oral cavity cancer. Profiling relied on immunoSEQ multiplex PCR, and the TCRdb table lists in-frame clones only, not all of them. The sample records 6,000 to 7,500 clones, about 50% being singletons. Material: tumor tissue, obtained before nivolumab (anti-PD-1) treatment. The receptors originated from a person aged 35-79 years with oral cavity squamous cell carcinoma. CDR3s include the opening cysteine and the closing phenylalanine or tryptophan. D genes are given only for firm matches. Expanded clones get a size class; other rows say once, few or many, or leave the size out.

J: TRBJ2-7; D: NA; V: TRBV28; length: 15; size: NA; CDR3: CASSARQWGPYEQYF; DNA: TGTGCCAGCAGTGCCCGTCAATGGGGCCCCTACGAGCAGTACTTC
J: TRBJ1-5; D: NA; V: TRBV18; length: 14; size: few; CDR3: CASSTYYSNQPQHF; DNA: TGTGCCAGCTCAACATACTATAGCAATCAGCCCCAGCATTTT
J: TRBJ1-6; D: TRBD1; V: TRBV7-2; length: 15; size: few; CDR3: CASSPSGTENSPLHF; DNA: TGTGCCAGCAGCCCATCCGGGACAGAAAATTCACCCCTCCACTTT
J: TRBJ2-2; D: NA; V: TRBV2; length: 14; size: few; CDR3: CASSEQINTGELFF; DNA: TGTGCCAGCAGTGAACAGATAAACACCGGGGAGCTGTTTTTT
J: TRBJ2-3; D: TRBD2; V: TRBV6-1; length: 16; size: few; CDR3: CASSESSGGHTDTQYF; DNA: TGTGCCAGCAGTGAATCTAGCGGGGGCCACACAGATACGCAGTATTTT
J: TRBJ2-3; D: NA; V: TRBV7-2; length: 15; size: few; CDR3: CASSLAGSVTDTQYF; DNA: TGTGCCAGCAGCTTAGCTGGGTCAGTCACAGATACGCAGTATTTT
J: TRBJ2-5; D: NA; V: TRBV11-3; length: 13; size: few; CDR3: CASSGQGRETQYF; DNA: TGTGCCAGCAGCGGTCAGGGAAGGGAGACCCAGTACTTC
J: TRBJ1-1; D: NA; V: TRBV11-3; length: 14; size: NA; CDR3: CASSPRNGDTEAFF; DNA: TGTGCCAGCAGCCCCCGAAACGGGGACACTGAAGCTTTCTTT
J: TRBJ1-1; D: NA; V: TRBV29-1; length: 13; size: NA; CDR3: CSATLGVGTEAFF; DNA: TGCAGCGCAACGTTGGGGGTGGGCACTGAAGCTTTCTTT
J: TRBJ1-3; D: TRBD1; V: TRBV7-9; length: 15; size: few; CDR3: CASSFRQGHGNTIYF; DNA: TGTGCCAGCAGCTTTCGACAGGGGCACGGAAACACCATATATTTT
J: TRBJ2-7; D: NA; V: TRBV19; length: 14; size: NA; CDR3: CASSLRQLTYEQYF; DNA: TGTGCCAGTAGTTTAAGACAGCTAACCTACGAGCAGTACTTC
J: TRBJ1-6; D: TRBD1; V: TRBV7-2; length: 14; size: NA; CDR3: CASSRGQFNSPLHF; DNA: TGTGCCAGCAGCCGGGGACAGTTTAATTCACCCCTCCACTTT
J: TRBJ1-5; D: TRBD1; V: TRBV10-3; length: 16; size: large; CDR3: CAIRGTGDEGNQPQHF; DNA: TGTGCCATCAGAGGTACAGGGGATGAAGGCAATCAGCCCCAGCATTTT
J: TRBJ1-5; D: NA; V: TRBV19; length: 13; size: few; CDR3: CASRDSSNQPQHF; DNA: TGTGCCAGTAGGGACAGTAGCAATCAGCCCCAGCATTTT
J: TRBJ2-7; D: NA; V: TRBV2; length: 12; size: NA; CDR3: CASSEQGNEQYF; DNA: TGTGCCAGCAGTGAACAGGGAAACGAGCAGTACTTC
J: TRBJ1-3; D: NA; V: TRBV7-2; length: 14; size: few; CDR3: CASSLGPGGNTIYF; DNA: TGTGCCAGCAGCTTAGGCCCCGGAGGAAACACCATATATTTT
J: TRBJ1-1; D: TRBD1; V: TRBV27; length: 16; size: NA; CDR3: CASSEDRGHMNTEAFF; DNA: TGTGCCAGCAGTGAGGACAGGGGGCACATGAACACTGAAGCTTTCTTT
J: TRBJ1-2; D: NA; V: TRBV7-8; length: 17; size: NA; CDR3: CASSFIPGQGANYGYTF; DNA: TGTGCCAGCAGCTTTATTCCGGGGCAGGGAGCTAACTATGGCTACACCTTC
J: TRBJ1-4; D: NA; V: TRBV9; length: 13; size: NA; CDR3: CASSVGLAATLFF; DNA: TGTGCCAGCAGCGTAGGATTGGCTGCCACTCTGTTTTTT
J: TRBJ1-1; D: TRBD1; V: TRBV9; length: 15; size: medium-sized; CDR3: CASSYTGVPNTEAFF; DNA: TGTGCCAGCAGCTATACAGGGGTGCCCAACACTGAAGCTTTCTTT
J: TRBJ2-5; D: TRBD2; V: TRBV6-5; length: 14; size: NA; CDR3: CASSYGTSGETQYF; DNA: TGTGCCAGCAGTTACGGGACTAGCGGGGAGACCCAGTACTTC
J: TRBJ1-5; D: TRBD1; V: TRBV2; length: 14; size: NA; CDR3: CASSVKSGGQPQHF; DNA: TGTGCCAGCAGTGTGAAGTCAGGGGGCCAGCCCCAGCATTTT
J: TRBJ2-7; D: NA; V: TRBV13; length: 14; size: medium-sized; CDR3: CASSEFPTSYEQYF; DNA: TGTGCCAGCAGCGAGTTCCCTACTTCCTACGAGCAGTACTTC
J: TRBJ1-2; D: NA; V: TRBV19; length: 16; size: few; CDR3: CASSIEGNRRGYGYTF; DNA: TGTGCCAGTAGTATAGAGGGTAACAGAAGAGGCTATGGCTACACCTTC
J: TRBJ1-6; D: NA; V: TRBV7-8; length: 12; size: NA; CDR3: CASSWDNSPLHF; DNA: TGTGCCAGCAGCTGGGATAATTCACCCCTCCACTTT
J: TRBJ2-3; D: NA; V: TRBV4-3; length: 16; size: NA; CDR3: CASSQGLAEGGDTQYF; DNA: TGCGCCAGCAGCCAAGGGCTAGCGGAAGGGGGAGATACGCAGTATTTT
J: TRBJ2-7; D: NA; V: TRBV4-2; length: 13; size: NA; CDR3: CASSQDHRYEQYF; DNA: TGTGCCAGCAGCCAAGACCATCGCTACGAGCAGTACTTC
J: TRBJ2-2; D: NA; V: TRBV5-1; length: 14; size: NA; CDR3: CASSLGQNTGELFF; DNA: TGCGCCAGCAGCTTGGGACAGAACACCGGGGAGCTGTTTTTT
J: TRBJ1-1; D: NA; V: TRBV7-2; length: 14; size: few; CDR3: CASSFYGEGTEAFF; DNA: TGTGCCAGCAGCTTTTATGGGGAGGGCACTGAAGCTTTCTTT
J: TRBJ1-5; D: TRBD1; V: TRBV6-5; length: 15; size: few; CDR3: CASSINRGHLQPQHF; DNA: TGTGCCAGCAGTATCAACAGGGGGCACCTTCAGCCCCAGCATTTT
J: TRBJ2-2; D: TRBD1; V: TRBV18; length: 15; size: NA; CDR3: CASSRDRDGTGELFF; DNA: TGTGCCAGCTCACGGGACAGGGATGGCACCGGGGAGCTGTTTTTT
J: TRBJ2-5; D: NA; V: TRBV5-4; length: 14; size: NA; CDR3: CASSLAGAQETQYF; DNA: TGTGCCAGCAGCTTGGCCGGGGCCCAAGAGACCCAGTACTTC
J: TRBJ1-1; D: TRBD1; V: TRBV18; length: 16; size: few; CDR3: CASSPLQGNGNTEAFF; DNA: TGTGCCAGCTCACCGTTACAGGGGAACGGGAACACTGAAGCTTTCTTT
J: TRBJ2-5; D: TRBD1; V: TRBV14; length: 16; size: NA; CDR3: CASSRGQVPRQETQYF; DNA: TGTGCCAGCAGCCGCGGACAGGTTCCCCGCCAAGAGACCCAGTACTTC
J: TRBJ1-1; D: NA; V: TRBV25-1; length: 13; size: NA; CDR3: CASSPQGGTEAFF; DNA: TGTGCCAGCAGTCCCCAGGGTGGCACTGAAGCTTTCTTT
J: TRBJ2-3; D: NA; V: TRBV11-2; length: 14; size: NA; CDR3: CASSQQGSTDTQYF; DNA: TGTGCCAGCAGCCAACAGGGATCCACAGATACGCAGTATTTT
J: TRBJ1-1; D: NA; V: TRBV19; length: 15; size: large; CDR3: CASSIEGGRSTEAFF; DNA: TGTGCCAGTAGTATAGAGGGGGGCAGGAGCACTGAAGCTTTCTTT
J: TRBJ2-3; D: TRBD2; V: TRBV4-2; length: 16; size: few; CDR3: CASSQETSGVYDTQYF; DNA: TGTGCCAGCAGCCAGGAGACTAGCGGGGTATATGATACGCAGTATTTT
J: TRBJ2-1; D: NA; V: TRBV9; length: 16; size: NA; CDR3: CASSPGDPVPRNEQFF; DNA: TGTGCCAGCAGCCCGGGGGATCCAGTACCTCGCAATGAGCAGTTCTTC
J: TRBJ2-4; D: NA; V: TRBV25-1; length: 14; size: few; CDR3: CASSEWTDRNIQYF; DNA: TGTGCCAGCAGTGAATGGACAGATAGAAACATTCAGTACTTC